Shown below are 9 T cell receptor beta chains from a single sample sequenced in a study of T cell responses to AZD1222 COVID-19 vaccine. TCRdb keeps only in-frame clones here, not all; method: immunoSEQ multiplex PCR. The sample has about 130,000 clones, roughly 88% seen once; the top ten hold 4.5% to 6.5%. Sequenced material: peripheral blood, taken 28 days after the second AZD1222 dose. Every receptor here comes from an adult who received the AZD1222 COVID-19 vaccine.

The chain uses TRBV27 and TRBJ1-2; perhaps TRBD1 as D (6 bases). Trimming left V 6 bases short and J 8 bases short, with 22 bases between. This CDR3 spans 15 amino acids. Germline CDR1 and CDR2: MNHEY and SMNVEV (reference sequence). CDR3 protein: CASSPVRRGTSGYTF. In nucleotides, the CDR3 is TGTGCCAGCAGCCCCGTGAGAAGGGGGACGAGCGGCTACACCTTC.

The V and J genes are TRBV11-3 and TRBJ2-7, with D tentatively TRBD1 (6 bases). The V end lost 5 bases, the J end lost 0 bases, and 11 bases lay between the germline ends. Per the germline V gene, CDR1 is SGHNT and CDR2 is YENEEA. The CDR3 has 14 amino acids. Written as DNA, the CDR3 is TGTGCCAGCAGCGGAAGGGACAACTCCTACGAGCAGTACTTC. Translated, it gives CASSGRDNSYEQYF. The full variable domain, rest sourced from reference TRBV11-3 and TRBJ2-7, is EAGVVQSPRYKIIEKKQPVAFWCNPISGHNTLYWYLQNLGQGPELLIRYENEEAVDDSQLPKDRFSAERLKGVDSTLKIQPAELGDSAVYLCASSGRDNSYEQYFGPGTRLTVT.

The chain recombines TRBV10-3 with TRBJ1-5, with D unclear. The CDR3 totals 14 residues. The germline gives CDR1 ENHRY, CDR2 SYGVKD. The ends were cut back, 4 bases at V and 5 bases at J, with 12 bases in the middle. CDR3 sequence reads: CAISVGLSDQPQHF. The CDR3 DNA reads as TGTGCCATCAGTGTAGGTTTATCCGATCAGCCCCAGCATTTT.

V gene TRBV5-1 combines with J gene TRBJ2-7; TRBD2 aligns across 9 bases. V shed 0 bases and J 8 bases; nucleotides not matched to a gene: 9. Germline CDR1 SGHRS, CDR2 YFSETQ. This CDR3 contains 15 residues. CDR3 in amino acids: CASSLEGSGSGKQYF. DNA of the CDR3: TGCGCCAGCAGCTTGGAAGGTAGCGGGAGTGGTAAGCAGTACTTC.

The chain is built from TRBV6-2 or TRBV6-3 and TRBJ2-7, with D possibly being TRBD1 (6 bases). Trimming removed 4 bases at V and 6 bases at J, with 13 bases between. The CDR3 covers 13 residues. CDR1 and CDR2 (germline): MNHEY, SVGEGT. The CDR3 DNA reads as TGTGCCAGCAGTTGGCAGGGGACCCTCGAGCAGTACTTC. Protein: CASSWQGTLEQYF.

V gene TRBV3-1 (or the pseudogene TRBV3-2) combines with J gene TRBJ1-6; no reliable D call. Germline CDR1 reads LGHDT; CDR2 reads YNNKEL (reference sequence). The CDR3 has 15 residues. The germline V and J ends were trimmed by 5 bases and 6 bases, with 14 bases remaining between them. The CDR3 sequence: CASSSGWEANSPLHF. For the CDR3, the DNA is TGTGCCAGCAGCTCCGGTTGGGAGGCTAATTCACCCCTCCACTTT.

The chain couples TRBV13 to TRBJ2-7; D perhaps matches TRBD1 (5 bases). The V gene's germline CDR1 is PRHDT and CDR2 FYEKMQ (reference sequence). There are 14 residues in the CDR3. V gave up 3 bases and J gave up 5 bases, with 14 bases separating them. CDR3 region: CASSFRQGRNEQYF. DNA of the CDR3: TGTGCCAGCAGCTTCCGTCAGGGCAGGAACGAGCAGTACTTC. The variable domain in full, completed from reference TRBV13 and TRBJ2-7, reads AAGVIQSPRHLIKEKRETATLKCYPIPRHDTVYWYQQGPGQDPQFLISFYEKMQSDKGSIPDRFSAQQFSDYHSELNMSSLELGDSALYFCASSFRQGRNEQYFGPGTRLTVT.

The chain joins TRBV2 to TRBJ2-7; 9 bases map to TRBD1. With 6 bases clipped from V and 6 bases from J, the junction kept 6 bases outside the gene matches. The CDR3 runs 13 residues. Germline V gives CDR1 SNHLY, CDR2 FYNNEI. The CDR3 DNA sequence: TGTGCCAGCAGAGAGGACAGGGGAGGCGAGCAGTACTTC. It specifies CASREDRGGEQYF. Looking up the rest from reference TRBV2 and TRBJ2-7 gives the full variable domain: EPEVTQTPSHQVTQMGQEVILRCVPISNHLYFYWYRQILGQKVEFLVSFYNNEISEKSEIFDDQFSVERPDGSNFTLKIRSTKLEDSAMYFCASREDRGGEQYFGPGTRLTVT.

This clone has just one count. The V and J genes are TRBV7-8 and TRBJ1-1; unclear D gene. CDR1 is SGHVS and CDR2 is FQNEAQ in the germline V gene. Trimming shortened V by 2 bases and J by 1 base, and 5 bases separated the two germline ends. CDR3 length: 13 amino acids. The CDR3 sequence is CASSLRSNTEAFF. As DNA, the CDR3 is TGTGCCAGCAGCTTACGGTCGAACACTGAAGCTTTCTTT.